Following are 9 T cell receptor beta chains from one sample sequenced in a study of cytomegalovirus exposure and HLA in healthy donors. PCR was performed using 60 Vbeta and 13 Jbeta primers. TCRdb's table, derived via immunoSEQ multiplex PCR, lists solely in-frame clones and lacks some. The table lists more than 140,000 clones, 64% of them singletons, with 3% in the top ten. Sequencing input: PBMCs. These receptor sequences come from a woman aged 25 to 39 in good health and CMV-seropositive.

The chain uses TRBV11-3 and TRBJ2-1; D is unresolved. V lost 0 bases and J lost 4, with 4 bases in between. This CDR3 is 13 amino acids long. Germline lookup yields CDR1 SGHNT and CDR2 YENEEA. CDR3 DNA: TGTGCCAGCAGCTTAGAACGGTACAATGAGCAGTTCTTC. Translation: CASSLERYNEQFF.

There are a few counts of this clone. The J gene is TRBJ2-5, the V gene TRBV5-1; TRBD2 might be the D (6 bases). The V end was cut by 1 base, the J end by 5 bases, with 9 bases between. This CDR3 has 13 amino acids. The germline gives CDR1 SGHRS, CDR2 YFSETQ. This chain's CDR3 is CASSLTSWETQYF. CDR3 nucleotides: TGCGCCAGCAGCTTGACTAGCTGGGAGACCCAGTACTTC.

The V call is TRBV11-2, the J call TRBJ1-5; D not certain. V lost 0 bases to trimming and J lost 5 bases, with 5 bases between them. Germline values: CDR1 SGHAT, CDR2 FQNNGV. The CDR3 runs 13 residues. The CDR3 loop is CASSLERDQPQHF. CDR3 DNA sequence: TGTGCCAGCAGCTTAGAGCGGGATCAGCCCCAGCATTTT.

The CDR3 DNA sequence: TGTGCCATCAGTGAGTCGCGAGGGAGGTCCCTTAACACTGAAGCTTTCTTT. This sequence encodes CAISESRGRSLNTEAFF. This chain links TRBV10-3 with TRBJ1-1; no definite D call. This CDR3 comprises 17 residues. Germline V CDR1 and CDR2: ENHRY, SYGVKD. Trimming removed 0 bases from V and 2 bases from J, with 16 bases in between.

This CDR3 reads CASSESGEGHNEQFF. CDR3 nucleotides: TGTGCCAGCAGTGAATCGGGGGAGGGACACAATGAGCAGTTCTTC. The chain recombines TRBV6-1 with TRBJ2-1, with 7 positions matching TRBD2. Germline CDR1 and CDR2: MNHNS and SASEGT. The CDR3 extends over 15 amino acids. With 2 bases clipped from V and 5 bases from J, the junction kept 6 bases outside the gene matches.

V is TRBV7-3 and J is TRBJ1-2, with 7 bases identical to TRBD1. The V gene's germline CDR1 is SGHTA and CDR2 FQGTGA. This CDR3 has 14 residues. V shed 6 bases and J 8 bases; nucleotides not matched to a gene: 12. The CDR3 here is CASRPSGGSGGYTF. Here the CDR3 DNA reads TGTGCCAGCAGACCCTCAGGGGGTTCGGGCGGCTACACCTTC.

The rearrangement joins TRBV4-2 to TRBJ1-2, with D hard to call. Trimming took off 1 base at V and 4 bases at J, with 13 bases between the two ends. CDR1 is LGHNA, CDR2 YNFKEQ, per germline. The CDR3 runs 15 residues. The CDR3 loop reads CASSQALSLPYGYTF. CDR3 bases: TGTGCCAGCAGCCAAGCCTTGAGTCTACCCTATGGCTACACCTTC.

The chain uses TRBV27 and TRBJ2-1; the match to TRBD1 covers 7 bases. Trimming removed 11 bases from V and 0 bases from J; junction bases left unmatched: 7. The CDR3 covers 14 residues. Germline loops: CDR1 MNHEY, CDR2 SMNVEV (reference sequence). The CDR3 DNA is TGTGCCTCCGCAGGGGGAAGCTCCTACAATGAGCAGTTCTTC. Its translation: CASAGGSSYNEQFF.

The chain uses TRBV5-4 and TRBJ2-1; TRBD2 agrees at 14 bases. The V and J ends lost 0 bases and 10 bases, in that order; junction bases with no gene match: 6. Germline CDR1 is SGHNT and CDR2 is YYREEE (reference sequence). The CDR3 sequence is 16 residues long. The CDR3 loop is CASSLVGTSGSHEQFF. In nucleotides, the CDR3 is TGTGCCAGCAGCTTGGTTGGGACTAGCGGGAGTCACGAGCAGTTCTTC.